The rows below give T cell receptor beta chains drawn from one sample of a study of T cells after yellow fever vaccination. TCRdb reanalysed the 5' RACE reads using MiXCR and keeps one entry per CDR3 protein. Of hundreds of thousands of distinct CDR3 sequences listed, 9% to 15% were seen once; the top ten hold 15%. Here the sequenced sample was PBMCs, taken on the day of the yellow fever booster vaccination. The receptors originated from a man aged 25 to 40 who received the YFV17D yellow fever vaccine. CDR3s include the opening cysteine and the closing phenylalanine or tryptophan. A D gene is named only where the DNA matches it firmly. Size values are once, few and many counts, or a class for expanded clones, and some rows have none.

clone size | J gene | D gene | V gene | CDR3 DNA | CDR3 protein
. | TRBJ2-7 | TRBD2 | TRBV5-1 | TGCGCCAGCAGCTTGGATAGCGGGAGGGCCCTCGAGCAGTACTTC | CASSLDSGRALEQYF
. | TRBJ2-5 | . | TRBV7-7 | TGTGCTAGCAGCTTAGCAAGGACACAAGAGACCCAGTACTTC | CASSLARTQETQYF
. | TRBJ2-5 | . | TRBV6-2/TRBV6-3 | TGTGCCAGCAGTTACGAAAAAGGGACCCAGTACTTC | CASSYEKGTQYF
. | TRBJ2-7 | . | TRBV6-2/TRBV6-3 | TGTGCCAGCAGCTGGGCCGGGGACCCTCAGAGGGAGCAGTACTTC | CASSWAGDPQREQYF
few | TRBJ2-5 | TRBD1 | TRBV5-1 | TGCGCCAGCAGCTTCTCCGGGACAGTACAAGAGACCCAGTACTTC | CASSFSGTVQETQYF
few | TRBJ2-3 | TRBD2 | TRBV20-1 | TGCAGTGCGAACAATCTAGCGGGAAACACAGATACGCAGTATTTT | CSANNLAGNTDTQYF
. | TRBJ1-1 | . | TRBV30 | TGTGCCTGTTCAGGGTTGAACACTGAAGCTTTCTTT | CACSGLNTEAFF
. | TRBJ2-1 | . | TRBV2 | TGTGCCAGCAGTGAGCAGCAGCTCTACAATGAGCAGTTCTTC | CASSEQQLYNEQFF
. | TRBJ2-1 | . | TRBV5-6 | TGTGCCAGCAGCTTGTCTGTCATGTACAATGAGCAGTTCTTC | CASSLSVMYNEQFF
. | TRBJ1-1 | . | TRBV29-1 | TGCAGCGTAGGGACATTTATGAACACTGAAGCTTTCTTT | CSVGTFMNTEAFF
. | TRBJ2-1 | TRBD2 | TRBV4-3 | TGCGCCAGCAGCCAAGTAGCGGGAGGAGGACATGGCCAGTTCTTC | CASSQVAGGGHGQFF
few | TRBJ2-1 | TRBD2 | TRBV5-1 | TGCGCCAGCAGCTTGTGGGGAGGGTATTCTGGCAATGAGCAGTTCTTC | CASSLWGGYSGNEQFF
few | TRBJ1-5 | . | TRBV19 | TGTGCCAGCCGTAGGGGGTCGGACAGAGACGATCAGCCCCAGCATTTT | CASRRGSDRDDQPQHF
. | TRBJ2-1 | TRBD2 | TRBV20-1 | TGCAGTGCTAGATTTAGACTAGCGGGAGCAATAGGGGATGAGCAGTTCTTC | CSARFRLAGAIGDEQFF
. | TRBJ2-5 | TRBD2 | TRBV2 | TGTGCCAGCAGGCCGATAGCGGGAGTTGGGGAGACCCAGTACTTC | CASRPIAGVGETQYF
. | TRBJ2-3 | TRBD2 | TRBV29-1 | TGCAGCATACTAGCGGAGACAGATACGCAGTATTTT | CSILAETDTQYF
few | TRBJ2-3 | TRBD2 | TRBV7-2 | TGTGCCAGCAGCGAGACTAGCGGGAGGGTGCTTACGCAGTATTTT | CASSETSGRVLTQYF
. | TRBJ2-5 | TRBD1 | TRBV7-2 | TGTGCCAGCAGCTCCTGGGACAGGGAAGAGACCCAGTACTTC | CASSSWDREETQYF
. | TRBJ2-5 | TRBD2 | TRBV3-1 | TGTGCCAGCAGCCACAACGGGAGGCAAGAGACCCAGTACTTC | CASSHNGRQETQYF
few | TRBJ1-4 | . | TRBV5-8 | TGTGCCAGCAGCCCTGTCAGGGGTGGAGAAAAACTGTTTTTT | CASSPVRGGEKLFF
few | TRBJ2-1 | TRBD2 | TRBV20-1 | TGCAGTGCTAAAGGATCCAGCGGGGGTTACAATGAGCAGTTCTTC | CSAKGSSGGYNEQFF
few | TRBJ2-5 | TRBD2 | TRBV5-1 | TGCGCCAGCAGCGCTCCGGGACTACTCCCTGAGACCCAGTACTTC | CASSAPGLLPETQYF
few | TRBJ1-1 | . | TRBV5-4 | TGTGCCAGCAGCGGATGGAACACTGAAGCTTTCTTT | CASSGWNTEAFF
. | TRBJ1-5 | . | TRBV19 | TGTGCCAGTAGTATAGATCGGGGCAGCAATCAGCCCCAGCATTTT | CASSIDRGSNQPQHF
few | TRBJ1-2 | . | TRBV29-1 | TGCAGCGTTCCTACAGGGTTCGATGGCTACACCTTC | CSVPTGFDGYTF
few | TRBJ2-1 | . | TRBV2 | TGTGCCAGCATGGGGGAGATCCCCTACAATGAGCAGTTCTTC | CASMGEIPYNEQFF
few | TRBJ1-6 | . | TRBV9 | TGTGCCAGCAGCGTAGCGGCCGGAAACTATAATTCACCCCTCCACTTT | CASSVAAGNYNSPLHF
. | TRBJ2-7 | TRBD2 | TRBV7-3 | TGTGCCAGCAGCTCTACTAGCGGGAGCGAGCAGTACTTC | CASSSTSGSEQYF
. | TRBJ1-2 | . | TRBV20-1 | TGCAGTGCGACGGCCTCTATTTATGGCTACACCTTC | CSATASIYGYTF
. | TRBJ2-1 | . | TRBV20-1 | TGCAGTGCTAGCGACGTGTCAAGTGAGCAGTTCTTC | CSASDVSSEQFF
. | TRBJ1-3 | . | TRBV7-2 | TGTGCCAGCAGCTTCTCTGACGGACAAAACACCATATATTTT | CASSFSDGQNTIYF
. | TRBJ2-3 | . | TRBV20-1 | TGCAGTGCCCGTGGGACGGGACAAGAATTCTCAGATACGCAGTATTTT | CSARGTGQEFSDTQYF
few | TRBJ2-5 | . | TRBV19 | TGTGCCAGTAGTAGGCGACAGCTCCAAGAGACCCAGTACTTC | CASSRRQLQETQYF
few | TRBJ1-1 | . | TRBV7-3 | TGTGCCAGCAGCTTAATGGTACAGATGAACACTGAAGCTTTCTTT | CASSLMVQMNTEAFF
. | TRBJ2-6 | . | TRBV7-2 | TGTGCCAGCAGCGCAGGAGGTTGGGGTCCTGGGGCCAACGTCCTGACTTTC | CASSAGGWGPGANVLTF
few | TRBJ2-1 | TRBD1 | TRBV5-1 | TGCGCCAGCAGCTTCGGCCATCCGGGACAGGGCCTGAATGAGCAGTTCTTC | CASSFGHPGQGLNEQFF